The 27 T cell receptor beta chains reported below all come from one sample, sequenced in a study of cytomegalovirus exposure and HLA in healthy donors. A multiplex PCR was run with 60 Vbeta primers and 13 Jbeta primers. Assay used: immunoSEQ multiplex PCR; TCRdb lists only in-frame clones, some missing. The sample yields 110,000 to 150,000 clones, 65% to 80% seen once. Sequencing used PBMCs. The receptors were sampled from a man aged 25-45 years in good health and CMV-seronegative.

The V and J genes are TRBV7-7 and TRBJ2-7, with 7 bases lining up with TRBD1. The CDR3 runs 16 residues. Germline CDR1 reads SSHAT; CDR2 reads FNYEAQ (reference sequence). The junction had 11 bases not matched to a gene; V was cut back by 4 bases and J by 2 bases. The CDR3 spells CASSYTTGECPYEQYF. The CDR3 DNA follows: TGTGCCAGCAGCTATACAACAGGGGAATGCCCCTACGAGCAGTACTTC. The full variable domain, its missing parts supplied by reference TRBV7-7 and TRBJ2-7, is GAGVSQSPRYKVTKRGQDVTLRCDPISSHATLYWYQQALGQGPEFLTYFNYEAQPDKSGLPSDRFSAERPEGSISTLTIQRTEQRDSAMYRCASSYTTGECPYEQYFGPGTRLTVT.

The chain couples TRBV5-1 to TRBJ1-3, with TRBD1 as a possible D gene (6 bases). Germline loops: CDR1 SGHRS, CDR2 YFSETQ. The V end was cut by 2 bases, the J end by 4 bases, with 13 bases between. The CDR3 consists of 15 residues. The chain's CDR3 is CASSLSIDRGNTIYF. The DNA for the CDR3 is TGCGCCAGCAGCTTATCGATAGACAGGGGAAACACCATATATTTT.

This rearrangement joins TRBV28 to TRBJ2-7, with a weak D call TRBD2 (6 bases). Deletions cut 0 bases from V and 0 bases from J, with 15 bases between. The CDR3 runs to 17 residues. Germline lookup yields CDR1 MDHEN and CDR2 SYDVKM. DNA for the CDR3: TGTGCCAGCAGTTTATGGAGTAGCGGAGTATTCTCCTACGAGCAGTACTTC. This codes for CASSLWSSGVFSYEQYF.

CDR3 amino acids: CASSLELASGSADTQYF. CDR3 sequence (DNA): TGCGCCAGCAGCTTGGAGCTCGCTAGCGGGAGCGCAGATACGCAGTATTTT. The chain couples TRBV5-1 to TRBJ2-3, with 10 bases that match TRBD2. The germline V gene has CDR1 SGHRS and CDR2 YFSETQ. The CDR3 extends over 17 amino acids. Unmatched junction bases numbered 8, after V lost 0 bases and J lost 4 bases. Full variable domain (outside the CDR3, taken from reference TRBV5-1 and TRBJ2-3): KAGVTQTPRYLIKTRGQQVTLSCSPISGHRSVSWYQQTPGQGLQFLFEYFSETQRNKGNFPGRFSGRQFSNSRSEMNVSTLELGDSALYLCASSLELASGSADTQYFGPGTRLTVL.

This clone qualifies as medium-sized (0.01 to 0.1%). This chain connects TRBV6-5 to TRBJ2-7, with a tentative D call TRBD1 (6 bases). V lost 4 bases and J 7 bases, leaving 11 bases between the germline ends. The germline gives CDR1 MNHEY, CDR2 SVGAGI. The CDR3 sequence is 12 residues long. The CDR3 loop reads CASSLGAREQYF. The CDR3 coding sequence is TGTGCCAGCAGTTTGGGGGCGAGAGAGCAGTACTTC.

This clone was detected only a few times. The chain employs TRBV29-1 and TRBJ1-3, with 7 bases fitting TRBD1. V trimming: 6 bases; J trimming: 0 bases; junction bases outside the gene matches: 8. Per the germline V gene, CDR1 is SQVTM and CDR2 is ANQGSEA. The CDR3 covers 15 residues. CDR3: CSVATGTASGNTIYF. The DNA for the CDR3 is TGCAGCGTGGCAACCGGGACAGCCTCTGGAAACACCATATATTTT. The whole variable domain, filled in from reference TRBV29-1 and TRBJ1-3, reads SAVISQKPSRDICQRGTSLTIQCQVDSQVTMMFWYRQQPGQSLTLIATANQGSEATYESGFVIDKFPISRPNLTFSTLTVSNMSPEDSSIYLCSVATGTASGNTIYFGEGSWLTVV.

The genes are TRBV7-2 and TRBJ1-1, with D hard to call. CDR3 size: 12 residues. With 1 base removed from V and 8 bases from J, the gap between germline ends came to 8 bases. Germline V gives CDR1 SGHTA, CDR2 FQGNSA. As DNA, the CDR3 is TGTGCCAGCAGCTTAGGTGTCTCCGAAGCTTTCTTT. Its translation: CASSLGVSEAFF.

The chain recombines TRBV6-5 with TRBJ1-1, with unresolved D. This CDR3 comprises 15 residues. CDR1 and CDR2 (germline): MNHEY, SVGAGI. The V end was cut by 0 bases, the J end by 3 bases, with 11 bases between. CDR3 coding DNA: TGTGCCAGCAGTTACTCTCGAGGCCGAGACACTGAAGCTTTCTTT. This sequence encodes CASSYSRGRDTEAFF.

This clone was counted once. The chain has TRBV7-2 and TRBJ2-7; TRBD2 might be the D (5 bases). Trimming removed 4 bases from V and 6 bases from J, with 13 bases in between. The CDR3 runs 13 residues. CDR1 and CDR2 (germline): SGHTA, FQGNSA. CDR3 coding DNA: TGTGCCAGCAGCTATACTCTAGAGGGCGAGCAGTACTTC. As protein: CASSYTLEGEQYF.

This sequence joins TRBV9 and TRBJ2-3; maybe TRBD2 (5 bases). Germline assignment: CDR1 SGDLS and CDR2 YYNGEE. The CDR3 is made up of 15 amino acids. V dropped 4 bases and J dropped 2 bases, with 14 bases sitting between them. The CDR3 DNA is TGTGCCAGCAGCCAGGACTGGACCTACACAGATACGCAGTATTTT. Translation: CASSQDWTYTDTQYF.

The chain links TRBV6-1 to TRBJ2-3, with no clear D. Germline CDR1 MNHNS, CDR2 SASEGT. V lost 4 bases to trimming and J lost 2 bases, with 13 bases between them. The CDR3 is 15 amino acids. CDR3 in DNA: TGTGCCAGCAGTGGGCGCGGCCCCTACACAGATACGCAGTATTTT. Amino acid sequence: CASSGRGPYTDTQYF.

CDR3 DNA sequence: TGTGCCAGCAGCTCAGTCTCCCCAGGGGCAACTAATGAAAAACTGTTTTTT. Its protein is CASSSVSPGATNEKLFF. The genes are TRBV5-4 and TRBJ1-4; D is possibly TRBD1 (6 bases). V gave up 3 bases and J gave up 0 bases, with 15 bases separating them. Germline-derived CDR1 and CDR2 are SGHNT and YYREEE (reference sequence). CDR3 length equals 17 residues.

This clone is a singleton in its sample. This chain uses TRBV5-4 with TRBJ1-3; 8 nucleotides match TRBD1. The ends lost 0 bases at V and 4 bases at J; junction bases unmatched: 6. From germline, CDR1 is SGHNT and CDR2 YYREEE (reference sequence). The CDR3 covers 16 residues. The CDR3 sequence: CASSLGQGARGNTIYF. CDR3 bases: TGTGCCAGCAGCTTGGGGCAGGGGGCACGAGGAAACACCATATATTTT.

The rearrangement links TRBV30 to TRBJ2-2; D uncertain. Trimming left V 3 bases short and J 6 bases short, with 5 bases between. The length of the CDR3 is 11 residues. CDR1 and CDR2 (germline): GTSNPN, SVGIG (reference sequence). The CDR3, as DNA: TGTGCCTGGAGCCTTGCCGGGGAGCTGTTTTTT. This codes for CAWSLAGELFF.

This clone was counted between two and nine times. The chain combines TRBV9 with TRBJ2-1; a possible D gene is TRBD2 (6 bases). Germline CDR1 SGDLS, CDR2 YYNGEE. This CDR3 is 15 amino acids long. V lost 4 bases and J lost 7, with 18 bases in between. The CDR3 nucleotides read TGTGCCAGCAGCCGGACCGCGGGGCCTGTTAATGAGCAGTTCTTC. Translated, it gives CASSRTAGPVNEQFF.

This clone was counted only a few times. The rearrangement links TRBV7-9 to TRBJ2-1, with TRBD1 matching 10 bases. The CDR3 has 15 amino acids. The germline gives CDR1 SEHNR, CDR2 FQNEAQ (reference sequence). Unmatched junction bases numbered 2, after V lost 1 base and J lost 5 bases. The CDR3 DNA reads as TGTGCCAGCAGCTTAGGACAGGGGGCCAACAATGAGCAGTTCTTC. Translation: CASSLGQGANNEQFF. The whole variable domain, filled in from reference TRBV7-9 and TRBJ2-1, reads DTGVSQNPRHKITKRGQNVTFRCDPISEHNRLYWYRQTLGQGPEFLTYFQNEAQLEKSRLLSDRFSAERPKGSFSTLEIQRTEQGDSAMYLCASSLGQGANNEQFFGPGTRLTVL.

The chain uses TRBV19 and TRBJ1-1; 10 bases map to TRBD1. After removal of 7 bases from V and 2 bases from J, the junction contained 13 bases not matched to a gene. This CDR3 has 17 amino acids. The V gene's germline CDR1 is LNHDA and CDR2 SQIVND (reference sequence). The CDR3 loop is CASKAGQGIPGNTEAFF. CDR3 in DNA: TGTGCCAGTAAGGCGGGACAGGGGATTCCGGGCAACACTGAAGCTTTCTTT.

The V and J genes are TRBV28 and TRBJ1-1; 7 bases are a match to TRBD1. Germline values: CDR1 MDHEN, CDR2 SYDVKM. The V gene end was trimmed by 8 bases and the J gene end by 0 bases; junction bases not matched to a gene: 15. The CDR3 sequence is 17 residues long. The CDR3 sequence: CASAQRGPIIMNTEAFF. In DNA, the CDR3 is TGTGCCAGCGCGCAGAGGGGGCCGATAATTATGAACACTGAAGCTTTCTTT. Based on the CDR3 plus reference TRBV28 and TRBJ1-1, the full variable domain is DVKVTQSSRYLVKRTGEKVFLECVQDMDHENMFWYRQDPGLGLRLIYFSYDVKMKEKGDIPEGYSVSREKKERFSLILESASTNQTSMYLCASAQRGPIIMNTEAFFGQGTRLTVV.

V is TRBV6-1 and J is TRBJ1-5, with 11 bases that match TRBD1. The CDR3 runs to 13 residues. The V and J ends lost 9 bases and 6 bases, in that order; junction bases with no gene match: 4. Germline-derived CDR1 and CDR2 are MNHNS and SASEGT. CDR3 nucleotide sequence: TGTGCCAGTTCCGGGACAGGGGGTCAGCCCCAGCATTTT. Protein product: CASSGTGGQPQHF.

The J gene is TRBJ2-3, the V gene TRBV11-3, with a tentative D call TRBD2 (6 bases). Trimming removed 5 bases from V and 10 bases from J, with 13 bases in between. Germline CDR1 SGHNT, CDR2 YENEEA. The CDR3 spans 12 residues. The CDR3 nucleotides read TGTGCCAGCAGCCCGGGGGAAGGGTCGCAGTATTTT. This gives the protein CASSPGEGSQYF.

This sequence joins TRBV4-2 and TRBJ2-2, with 12 bases aligning to TRBD2. J lost 5 bases, V lost 2 bases, and 3 bases had no gene match. This CDR3 comprises 16 residues. Germline values: CDR1 LGHNA, CDR2 YNFKEQ. The CDR3 loop reads CASSQQLAGGTGELFF. CDR3 coding DNA: TGTGCCAGCAGCCAACAGCTAGCGGGGGGGACCGGGGAGCTGTTTTTT.

This clone has a handful of counts. The V call is TRBV6-1, the J call TRBJ2-1; no clear D. Germline CDR1 and CDR2: MNHNS and SASEGT. The CDR3 runs 15 residues. V dropped 7 bases and J dropped 5 bases, with 18 bases sitting between them. The CDR3 bases are TGTGCCAGCAATAATGACGGAGATACTAACAATGAGCAGTTCTTC. It is translated as CASNNDGDTNNEQFF.

The chain combines TRBV7-9 with TRBJ1-2; D is unresolved. The CDR3 extends over 14 amino acids. Trimming removed 5 bases from V and 5 bases from J, with 15 bases in between. Germline loops: CDR1 SEHNR, CDR2 FQNEAQ (reference sequence). The CDR3 loop reads CASSPLGRGYGYTF. The CDR3 DNA follows: TGTGCCAGCAGCCCCCTAGGTCGGGGTTATGGCTACACCTTC.

This clone turned up a few times. This chain uses TRBV5-4 with TRBJ2-3; D might be TRBD2 (5 bases). Trimming cost V 4 bases and J 2 bases, with 20 bases left between them. Germline V CDR1 and CDR2: SGHNT, YYREEE (reference sequence). This CDR3 contains 17 residues. The CDR3 nucleotides read TGTGCCAGCAGCGTTGCGGGCGCGCAGTTGACCACAGATACGCAGTATTTT. Translated: CASSVAGAQLTTDTQYF. Filled out from reference TRBV5-4 and TRBJ2-3, the complete variable domain reads ETGVTQSPTHLIKTRGQQVTLRCSSQSGHNTVSWYQQALGQGPQFIFQYYREEENGRGNFPPRFSGLQFPNYSSELNVNALELDDSALYLCASSVAGAQLTTDTQYFGPGTRLTVL.

This clone occurred a few times. V usage is TRBV14 and J usage is TRBJ1-2; no clear D gene. There are 12 residues in the CDR3. Trimming stripped 4 bases from V and 4 bases from J, with 7 bases between. The V gene's germline CDR1 is SGHDN and CDR2 FVKESK. CDR3 protein: CASSPNFYGYTF. In DNA form, the CDR3 reads TGTGCCAGCAGCCCTAACTTCTATGGCTACACCTTC.

The V gene is TRBV28, the J gene TRBJ2-5, with a weak D call TRBD2 (5 bases). The V and J ends lost 8 bases and 3 bases respectively, with 10 bases between them. Germline V gene data show CDR1 as MDHEN and CDR2 as SYDVKM. This CDR3 contains 12 residues. The CDR3: CASARVKETQYF. For the CDR3, the DNA is TGTGCCAGCGCGCGGGTAAAAGAGACCCAGTACTTC.

This chain connects TRBV6-6 to TRBJ1-6; no firm D call. This CDR3 region has 12 residues. Germline V gene sequence: CDR1 MNHNY, CDR2 SVGAGI (reference sequence). V lost 6 bases and J 9 bases, leaving 9 bases between the germline ends. CDR3 region: CASSPSFSPLHF. The CDR3, as DNA: TGTGCCAGCAGCCCTTCCTTTTCACCCCTCCACTTT.